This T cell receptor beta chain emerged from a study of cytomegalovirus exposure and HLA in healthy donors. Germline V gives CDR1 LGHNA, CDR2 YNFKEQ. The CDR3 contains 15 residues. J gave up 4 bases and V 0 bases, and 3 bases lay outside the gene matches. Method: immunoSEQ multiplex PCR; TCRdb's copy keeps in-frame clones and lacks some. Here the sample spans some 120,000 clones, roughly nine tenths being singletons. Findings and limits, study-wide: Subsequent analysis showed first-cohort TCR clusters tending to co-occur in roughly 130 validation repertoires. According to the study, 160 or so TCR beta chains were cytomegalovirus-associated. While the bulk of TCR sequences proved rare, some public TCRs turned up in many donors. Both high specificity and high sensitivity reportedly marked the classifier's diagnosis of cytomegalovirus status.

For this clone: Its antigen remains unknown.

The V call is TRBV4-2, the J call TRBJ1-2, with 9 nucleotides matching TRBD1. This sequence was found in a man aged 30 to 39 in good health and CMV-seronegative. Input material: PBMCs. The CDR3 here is CASSQEGTGSYGYTF. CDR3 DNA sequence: TGTGCCAGCAGCCAAGAGGGGACAGGGAGCTATGGCTACACCTTC.